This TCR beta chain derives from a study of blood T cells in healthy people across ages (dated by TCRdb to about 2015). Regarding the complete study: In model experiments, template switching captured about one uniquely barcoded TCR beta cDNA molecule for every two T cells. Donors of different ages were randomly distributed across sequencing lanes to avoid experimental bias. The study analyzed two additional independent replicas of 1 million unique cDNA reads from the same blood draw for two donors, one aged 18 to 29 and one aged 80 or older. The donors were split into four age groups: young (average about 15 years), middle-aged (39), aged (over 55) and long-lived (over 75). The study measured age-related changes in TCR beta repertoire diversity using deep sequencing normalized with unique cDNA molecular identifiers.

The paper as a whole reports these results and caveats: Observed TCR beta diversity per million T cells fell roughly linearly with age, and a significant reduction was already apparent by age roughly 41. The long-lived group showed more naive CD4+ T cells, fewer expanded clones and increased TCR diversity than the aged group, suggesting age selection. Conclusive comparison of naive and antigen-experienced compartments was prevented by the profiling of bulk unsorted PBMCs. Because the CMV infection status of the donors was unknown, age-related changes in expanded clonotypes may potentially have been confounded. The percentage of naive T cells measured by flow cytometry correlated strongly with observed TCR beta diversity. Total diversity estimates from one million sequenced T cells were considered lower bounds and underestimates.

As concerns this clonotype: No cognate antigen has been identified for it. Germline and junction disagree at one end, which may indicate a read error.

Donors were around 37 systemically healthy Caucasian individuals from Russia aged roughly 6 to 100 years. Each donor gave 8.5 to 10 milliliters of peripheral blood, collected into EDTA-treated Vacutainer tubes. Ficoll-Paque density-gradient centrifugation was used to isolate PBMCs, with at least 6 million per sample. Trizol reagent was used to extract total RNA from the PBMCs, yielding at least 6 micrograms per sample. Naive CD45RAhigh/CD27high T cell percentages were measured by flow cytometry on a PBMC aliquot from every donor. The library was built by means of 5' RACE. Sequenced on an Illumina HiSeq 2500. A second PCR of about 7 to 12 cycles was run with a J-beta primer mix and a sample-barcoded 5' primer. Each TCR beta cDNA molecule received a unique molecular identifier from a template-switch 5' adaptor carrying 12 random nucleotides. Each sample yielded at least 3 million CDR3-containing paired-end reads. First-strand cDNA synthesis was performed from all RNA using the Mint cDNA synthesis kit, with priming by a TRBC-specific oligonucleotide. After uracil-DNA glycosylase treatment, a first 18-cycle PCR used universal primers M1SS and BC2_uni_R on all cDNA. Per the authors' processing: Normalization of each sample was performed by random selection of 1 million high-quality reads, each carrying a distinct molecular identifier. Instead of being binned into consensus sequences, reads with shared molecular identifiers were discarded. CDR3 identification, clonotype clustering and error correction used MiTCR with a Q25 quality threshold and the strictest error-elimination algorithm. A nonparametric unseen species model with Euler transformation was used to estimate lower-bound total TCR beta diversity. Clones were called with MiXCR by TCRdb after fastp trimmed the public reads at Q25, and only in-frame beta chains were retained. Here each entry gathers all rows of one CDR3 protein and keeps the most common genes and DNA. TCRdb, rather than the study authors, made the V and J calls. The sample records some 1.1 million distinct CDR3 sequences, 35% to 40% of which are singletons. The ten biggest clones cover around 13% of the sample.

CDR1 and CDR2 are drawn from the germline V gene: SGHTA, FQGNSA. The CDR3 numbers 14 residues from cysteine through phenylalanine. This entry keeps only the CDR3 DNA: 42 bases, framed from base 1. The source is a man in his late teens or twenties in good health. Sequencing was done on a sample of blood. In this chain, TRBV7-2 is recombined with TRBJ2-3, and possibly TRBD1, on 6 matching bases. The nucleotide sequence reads TGTGCCGGCAGCCCTCAGGGGTTCGTAGATACGCAGTATTTT. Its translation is CAGSPQGFVDTQYF.